This T cell receptor (beta chain) was captured by sequencing in a study of blood T cell repertoires in COVID-19. For the study at large: COVID-19 samples, acute and convalescent, were from the United States, Italy and Spain. The cDNA or gDNA used as material had been derived from T cells, B-cell-depleted T cells, or PBMCs.

V was pared by 1 base and J by 5 bases, with 11 bases between. The CDR3 is 14 residues long. Germline CDR1 is LNHDA and CDR2 is SQIVND (reference sequence). Authors' data handling: Scientists estimated how many nucleated cells there were by amplifying reference gene primers. TCRdb's table, derived via immunoSEQ multiplex PCR, lists solely in-frame clones and lacks some. The V and J calls and the clone size are those of that table, but D and trimming were determined from the DNA. The sample includes about 64,000 clones, around 86% of them seen just once. The chain links TRBV19 to TRBJ1-1; possible D gene TRBD1, 5 bases. The sample comprised peripheral blood. This TCR derives from a man aged 35 to 55 with acute or convalescent COVID-19. This CDR3 reads CASSIAGGTTEAFF. The CDR3 nucleotides are TGTGCCAGTAGTATAGCGGGAGGGACGACTGAAGCTTTCTTT.